This T cell receptor (beta chain) was sequenced during a study of post-analysis software for immune sequencing data. Findings and limits, study-wide: Normalized Chao1 diversity was significantly lower in multiple sclerosis patients than in controls. Five or six TRBV segments were more frequent in patients than controls; TRBV5-6, TRBV5-1 and TRBV20-1 belonged to this group.

In germline, CDR1 is MDHEN, CDR2 SYDVKM. The CDR3 consists of 14 residues. J gave up 11 bases and V 7 bases, and 16 bases lay outside the gene matches. Unique molecular identifiers were present in the TCR beta cDNA libraries. TCRdb used MiXCR to reprocess the PCR reads, holding one entry per CDR3 protein. Found here are some 700,000 distinct CDR3 sequences, 55% to 70% of them singletons; the top ten hold around 10%. This clonotype showed up just once. Antigen: not known. This chain links TRBV28 with TRBJ1-1, with TRBD1 identical over 7 bases. The source material was blood. The source of this sequence is a girl under 10 years old with multiple sclerosis. The CDR3 reads CASTTGTALSGAFF. In nucleotides, the CDR3 is TGTGCCAGCACCACCGGGACAGCCCTAAGTGGGGCTTTCTTT. The complete variable domain, with remaining parts taken from reference TRBV28 and TRBJ1-1, reads DVKVTQSSRYLVKRTGEKVFLECVQDMDHENMFWYRQDPGLGLRLIYFSYDVKMKEKGDIPEGYSVSREKKERFSLILESASTNQTSMYLCASTTGTALSGAFFGQGTRLTVV.